These T cell receptor beta chains were read from a single sample in a study of blood T cell repertoires in COVID-19. The assay was immunoSEQ multiplex PCR, and TCRdb's table has in-frame clones only and misses some. Of 60,000 to 75,000 clones in the sample, 87% are singletons; the top ten hold around 5.3%. Sequenced material: peripheral blood. The receptors here all came from a man between 45 and 60 years old with active COVID-19. CDR3s include the opening cysteine and the closing phenylalanine or tryptophan. The order of the fields is V gene, J gene, clone size, D gene, CDR3 protein, CDR3 DNA. D genes are given only for firm matches. Part of the rows lack a size; the others show once, few, many or a class for expanded clones.

>TRBV24-1|TRBJ2-5|-|TRBD2
CATSDNSGRALETQYF
TGTGCCACCAGTGATAATAGCGGGAGGGCCCTTGAGACCCAGTACTTC
>TRBV7-9|TRBJ2-5|-|TRBD2
CASSLVLAGEETQYF
TGTGCCAGCAGCTTAGTCCTAGCGGGAGAAGAGACCCAGTACTTC
>TRBV7-6|TRBJ1-1|-|TRBD1
CASSLGTGLVGGTEAFF
TGTGCCAGCAGCTTAGGGACAGGATTAGTGGGCGGCACTGAAGCTTTCTTT
>TRBV3-1/TRBV3-2|TRBJ1-5|-|-
CASSQTGFNQPQHF
TGTGCCAGCAGCCAAACAGGTTTCAATCAGCCCCAGCATTTT
>TRBV5-6|TRBJ2-4|-|-
CASSGGAANIQYF
TGTGCCAGCAGCGGAGGGGCGGCAAACATTCAGTACTTC
>TRBV10-2|TRBJ2-3|-|TRBD2
CASSLTSGSRASTDTQYF
TGCGCCAGCAGTTTGACTAGCGGGAGCCGGGCAAGCACAGATACGCAGTATTTT
>TRBV27|TRBJ2-6|-|TRBD2
CASSGGGTGANVLTF
TGTGCCAGCAGCGGGGGGGGGACTGGGGCCAACGTCCTGACTTTC
>TRBV4-1|TRBJ2-3|-|TRBD2
CASRLLAGGTDTQYF
TGCGCCAGCAGACTACTAGCGGGAGGTACAGATACGCAGTATTTT
>TRBV14|TRBJ2-7|-|TRBD2
CASSQTGGSGQYF
TGTGCCAGCAGCCAAACGGGAGGAAGCGGGCAGTACTTC
>TRBV15|TRBJ1-5|-|TRBD1
CATSRDQGGWQPQHF
TGTGCCACCAGCAGAGATCAGGGGGGCTGGCAGCCCCAGCATTTT
>TRBV28|TRBJ2-7|-|-
CASSLFREEQYF
TGTGCCAGCAGTTTATTCCGCGAAGAGCAGTACTTC
>TRBV27|TRBJ1-2|-|-
CASSSLTDYGYTF
TGTGCCAGCAGTTCTCTTACAGACTATGGCTACACCTTC
>TRBV28|TRBJ2-1|-|TRBD2
CASSPSWLAGAPEQFF
TGTGCCAGCAGTCCCTCGTGGCTAGCGGGAGCTCCTGAGCAGTTCTTC
>TRBV7-8|TRBJ1-2|-|-
CASSPGANYGYTF
TGTGCCAGCAGCCCGGGGGCTAACTATGGCTACACCTTC
>TRBV7-9|TRBJ1-4|-|TRBD1
CASSLGRGRTNEKLFF
TGTGCCAGCAGCCTCGGGAGGGGGCGAACTAATGAAAAACTGTTTTTT
>TRBV11-3|TRBJ1-3|-|-
CASSSREFAGNTIYF
TGTGCCAGCAGCTCCAGGGAATTTGCTGGAAACACCATATATTTT
>TRBV19|TRBJ1-5|-|TRBD1
CATKRDRATNQPQHF
TGTGCCACAAAAAGGGACAGGGCGACAAATCAGCCCCAGCATTTT
>TRBV7-2|TRBJ1-6|-|-
CASSISGGKGSPLHF
TGTGCCAGCAGCATCTCCGGGGGGAAGGGGTCACCCCTCCACTTT
>TRBV4-1|TRBJ2-7|-|TRBD1
CASSQDPGTATYEQYF
TGCGCCAGCAGCCAAGATCCAGGGACAGCTACCTACGAGCAGTACTTC
>TRBV7-2|TRBJ2-3|-|-
CASSSPQWAYRTDTQYF
TGTGCCAGCAGCTCCCCCCAGTGGGCATACCGCACAGATACGCAGTATTTT
>TRBV20-1|TRBJ1-5|-|TRBD1
CSASSGQGNQPQHF
TGCAGTGCTAGTTCCGGACAGGGGAATCAGCCCCAGCATTTT
>TRBV4-3|TRBJ2-3|-|TRBD2
CASSQEGGSEDTQYF
TGCGCCAGCAGCCAAGAAGGCGGGAGTGAAGATACGCAGTATTTT
>TRBV27|TRBJ2-7|-|TRBD2
CASTDLGLAGVYEQYF
TGTGCCAGCACCGACCTGGGCCTAGCGGGAGTCTACGAGCAGTACTTC
>TRBV24-1|TRBJ2-1|-|TRBD1
CATSDPGQGKDNEQFF
TGTGCCACCAGTGATCCGGGACAGGGTAAGGACAATGAGCAGTTCTTC
>TRBV28|TRBJ1-2|-|TRBD1
CASRPDWGQTNYGYTF
TGTGCCAGCAGACCAGATTGGGGACAGACGAACTATGGCTACACCTTC
>TRBV5-1|TRBJ2-7|once|TRBD2
CASGERDSYEQYF
TGCGCCAGCGGCGAGCGGGACTCCTACGAGCAGTACTTC
>TRBV6-6|TRBJ1-2|-|TRBD1
CASSYSEGANGYTF
TGTGCCAGCAGTTACTCAGAGGGGGCGAATGGCTACACCTTC
>TRBV18|TRBJ1-1|-|-
CASSPLQEETEAFF
TGTGCCAGCTCACCACTCCAAGAGGAGACTGAAGCTTTCTTT
>TRBV9|TRBJ2-3|-|TRBD2
CASSVEGGGQDTQYF
TGTGCCAGCAGCGTAGAAGGCGGGGGGCAGGATACGCAGTATTTT
>TRBV11-1|TRBJ2-3|-|TRBD2
CASSPAAGGTDTQYF
TGTGCCAGCAGCCCCGCAGCGGGAGGAACAGATACGCAGTATTTT
>TRBV21-1|TRBJ2-1|-|-
CASPGLAGSSYNEQFF
TGTGCCAGTCCCGGACTAGCGGGAAGCTCCTACAATGAGCAGTTCTTC
>TRBV4-1|TRBJ2-1|-|TRBD2
CASRLGASGSSYNEQFF
TGCGCCAGCAGACTAGGGGCTAGCGGGAGCTCCTACAATGAGCAGTTCTTC
>TRBV9|TRBJ2-1|few|TRBD2
CASSPGGWASGSFNEQFF
TGTGCCAGCAGCCCTGGGGGGTGGGCTAGCGGGAGTTTCAATGAGCAGTTCTTC
>TRBV7-9|TRBJ2-5|many|TRBD2
CASSWGTSGGETQYF
TGTGCCAGCAGCTGGGGGACTAGCGGAGGAGAGACCCAGTACTTC
>TRBV5-4|TRBJ1-2|-|TRBD1
CASSLDRGQGDYGYTF
TGTGCCAGCAGCTTGGATCGGGGACAGGGGGACTATGGCTACACCTTC
>TRBV30|TRBJ1-2|-|TRBD1
CAWSTPGQTYGYTF
TGTGCCTGGAGTACCCCGGGACAGACGTATGGCTACACCTTC
>TRBV5-6|TRBJ2-3|-|-
CASSPDTGTDTQYF
TGTGCCAGCAGCCCAGACACCGGCACAGATACGCAGTATTTT
>TRBV30|TRBJ1-5|-|-
CAWSFGGTQGQPQHF
TGTGCCTGGAGTTTCGGGGGAACTCAAGGACAGCCCCAGCATTTT
>TRBV7-2|TRBJ1-1|-|TRBD1
CASSFRQGHTEAFF
TGTGCCAGCAGCTTCAGACAGGGTCACACTGAAGCTTTCTTT
>TRBV7-3|TRBJ2-1|-|TRBD2
CASSRREAGTSGNNEQFF
TGTGCCAGCAGCCGAAGGGAAGCCGGGACTAGCGGTAACAATGAGCAGTTCTTC
>TRBV28|TRBJ2-5|-|TRBD1
CATISGTGGLQETQYF
TGTGCCACCATCTCAGGGACAGGGGGCCTCCAAGAGACCCAGTACTTC
>TRBV24-1|TRBJ2-1|-|-
CATSGGGEHEQFF
TGTGCCACCAGTGGGGGCGGGGAGCATGAGCAGTTCTTC
>TRBV4-2|TRBJ2-3|-|TRBD2
CASSQEGSGRSTDTQYF
TGTGCCAGCAGCCAAGAAGGGAGCGGGAGAAGCACAGATACGCAGTATTTT
>TRBV15|TRBJ2-6|-|-
CATSSPLGLPSGANVLTF
TGTGCCACCAGCAGTCCGCTTGGCCTCCCGTCTGGGGCCAACGTCCTGACTTTC
>TRBV6-5|TRBJ2-7|-|TRBD1
CASTRGQGGYEQYF
TGTGCCAGCACTCGCGGACAGGGGGGCTACGAGCAGTACTTC
>TRBV7-9|TRBJ1-1|-|-
CASSIDRNEAFF
TGTGCCAGCAGCATCGACAGGAATGAAGCTTTCTTT
>TRBV12-3/TRBV12-4|TRBJ1-2|-|TRBD1
CASRTDREGGYTF
TGTGCCAGCAGAACGGACAGGGAAGGTGGCTACACCTTC
>TRBV23-1|TRBJ1-6|-|TRBD1
CASSKGQLIRVYNSPLHF
TGCGCCAGCAGTAAGGGACAGTTGATTAGGGTTTATAATTCACCCCTCCACTTT
>TRBV4-2|TRBJ2-7|-|TRBD1
CASSQERTGYYEQYF
TGTGCCAGCAGCCAAGAGAGGACAGGGTACTACGAGCAGTACTTC
>TRBV11-3|TRBJ2-2|-|TRBD1
CASSSGTGSTGELFF
TGTGCCAGCAGCTCCGGGACAGGGTCCACCGGGGAGCTGTTTTTT
>TRBV6-6|TRBJ1-2|-|-
CASSSGNYGYTF
TGTGCCAGCAGTTCAGGGAACTATGGCTACACCTTC
>TRBV4-3|TRBJ2-1|-|-
CASSQNLPTYNEQFF
TGCGCCAGCAGCCAAAACTTGCCTACCTACAATGAGCAGTTCTTC
>TRBV13|TRBJ1-6|-|-
CASSLSGLGNSPLHF
TGTGCCAGCAGCTTATCCGGTCTAGGTAATTCACCCCTCCACTTT
>TRBV2|TRBJ2-7|few|TRBD2
CASRGRGGIYEQYF
TGTGCCAGCAGGGGGCGGGGAGGGATCTACGAGCAGTACTTC
>TRBV18|TRBJ1-5|-|-
CASSPRQVGQPQHF
TGTGCCAGCTCACCACGACAGGTTGGTCAGCCCCAGCATTTT
>TRBV19|TRBJ1-2|-|-
CASSIPNRASNYGYTF
TGTGCCAGTAGTATCCCGAACAGGGCTTCTAACTATGGCTACACCTTC
>TRBV5-4|TRBJ1-2|-|TRBD1
CASSPDRGRGGYTF
TGTGCCAGCAGCCCGGACAGGGGGCGCGGGGGCTACACCTTC
>TRBV19|TRBJ1-5|-|-
CASSIFGGLNQPQHF
TGTGCCAGTAGTATATTTGGGGGGTTGAATCAGCCCCAGCATTTT
>TRBV28|TRBJ2-3|-|-
CASSLGAGVRSTDTQYF
TGTGCCAGCAGTTTAGGTGCCGGGGTCCGTAGCACAGATACGCAGTATTTT
>TRBV19|TRBJ1-2|few|-
CASSMSMNSNYGYTF
TGTGCCAGTAGTATGTCTATGAACTCGAACTATGGCTACACCTTC